The 28 T cell receptor beta chains given below trace back to one sample, sequenced in a study of blood T cells in healthy people across ages. Alongside a J-beta primer mix, a sample-barcoded 5' primer served in a second PCR lasting about 7 to 12 cycles. Each CDR3 protein is one row after TCRdb ran MiXCR on the 5' RACE reads. The sample lists roughly 1.4 million distinct CDR3 sequences; around 59% were seen once. The sample consisted of blood. These TCRs come from a man between 18 and 35 years old in good health.

This clonotype has more than one count but fewer than ten. The genes are TRBV20-1 and TRBJ2-7; unclear D gene. Matching the DNA end better, TRBJ2-5 makes the J call doubtful. The CDR3 has 16 residues. Germline V gene data show CDR1 as DFQATT and CDR2 as SNEGSKA (reference sequence). This CDR3 reads CSAPTPVSDPMWTQYF. The CDR3 DNA is TGCAGTGCCCCAACGCCTGTGAGTGATCCGATGTGGACCCAGTACTTC.

This clonotype was observed a few times. The gene calls are TRBV29-1 and TRBJ2-3; possible D gene TRBD1, 5 bases. The CDR3 loop spans 16 amino acids. V lost 1 base, J lost 2 bases, and 16 bases lay in between. The germline gives CDR1 SQVTM, CDR2 ANQGSEA. The CDR3: CSVEGGPRRLTDTQYF. CDR3 coding DNA: TGCAGCGTTGAAGGGGGCCCCCGAAGGCTCACAGATACGCAGTATTTT.

The J gene is TRBJ2-1, the V gene TRBV4-1; D may be TRBD1 (7 bases). V lost 1 base and J 7 bases, leaving 14 bases between the germline ends. CDR3 length equals 15 residues. The germline V gene has CDR1 MGHRA and CDR2 YSYEKL. This chain's CDR3 is CASSQADRAGNEQFF. In nucleotides, the CDR3 is TGCGCCAGCAGCCAAGCAGACAGGGCGGGGAATGAGCAGTTCTTC.

This clonotype was counted a few times. The chain uses TRBV29-1 and TRBJ2-3; 12 bases match TRBD2. This CDR3 has 15 residues. CDR1 and CDR2 from the germline V gene are SQVTM and ANQGSEA. The V segment lost 5 bases and the J segment 5 bases; nucleotides outside the gene matches: 8. Here the CDR3 reads CSVSKLAGGIDTQYF. The CDR3 bases are TGCAGCGTTTCTAAACTAGCGGGAGGAATAGATACGCAGTATTTT.

This clonotype has only one observation. The chain is built from TRBV5-1 and TRBJ2-4; D is unclear. Trimming stripped 2 bases from V and 13 bases from J, with 19 bases between. Germline CDR1 SGHRS, CDR2 YFSETQ. The CDR3 is 14 residues long. The CDR3 DNA follows: TGCGCCAGCAGCTTAACCCCTGGGAAAACAGAGCAGTACTTC. Amino acid sequence: CASSLTPGKTEQYF.

This clonotype was observed a handful of times. The chain has TRBV9 and TRBJ2-2; 8 bases map to TRBD2. V shed 3 bases, J shed 4 bases, and the junction held 5 bases outside the gene matches. The CDR3 sequence is 15 residues long. CDR1 is SGDLS and CDR2 is YYNGEE in the germline V gene. CDR3: CASSGSGGFTGELFF. For the CDR3, the DNA is TGTGCCAGCAGCGGGAGCGGGGGTTTCACCGGGGAGCTGTTTTTT.

The gene calls are TRBV6-5 and TRBJ2-7; D is uncertain. Germline values: CDR1 MNHEY, CDR2 SVGAGI. Trimming left V 0 bases short and J 0 bases short, with 9 bases between. The CDR3 covers 15 residues. The CDR3 spells CASSYSTVNSYEQYF. As DNA, the CDR3 is TGTGCCAGCAGTTACTCGACCGTCAACTCCTACGAGCAGTACTTC.

The rearrangement links TRBV7-9 to TRBJ2-5, with unresolved D. Per germline, CDR1 SEHNR and CDR2 FQNEAQ (reference sequence). Deletions cut 5 bases from V and 2 bases from J, with 15 bases between. This CDR3 has 15 amino acids. CDR3 amino acids: CASSRQYGRQETQYF. The CDR3 DNA is TGTGCCAGCAGCAGACAATACGGCCGACAAGAGACCCAGTACTTC.

The chain combines TRBV29-1 with TRBJ1-2; D is possibly TRBD1 (6 bases). This CDR3 has 11 residues. Germline-derived CDR1 and CDR2 are SQVTM and ANQGSEA. Trimming shortened V by 7 bases and J by 8 bases, and 14 bases separated the two germline ends. CDR3 DNA: TGCAGCGCAATAACAGGGCACGGCTACACCTTC. It translates to CSAITGHGYTF.

This chain joins TRBV4-2 and TRBJ2-4, with a tentative D call TRBD2 (6 bases). The tail of the sequence fits TRBJ2-7 better, so the J call may be wrong. Germline CDR1 is LGHNA and CDR2 is YNFKEQ. The CDR3 contains 15 residues. CDR3 DNA sequence: TGTGCCAGCAGCCAAGATGAGACTAGACTCTACGAGCAGTACTTC. This encodes CASSQDETRLYEQYF.

This clonotype was seen a handful of times. The chain uses TRBV6-2 or TRBV6-3 and TRBJ2-3; D unclear. V lost 2 bases and J lost 11, with 8 bases in between. The length of the CDR3 is 11 residues. Germline V lookup: CDR1 MNHEY, CDR2 SVGEGT. In DNA form, the CDR3 reads TGTGCCAGCAGTTACGTGTCAGAGCAGTATTTT. Its protein product is CASSYVSEQYF.

This clonotype was seen only a few times. The V gene is TRBV7-9, the J gene TRBJ2-1, with D maybe TRBD1 (6 bases). V lost 5 bases, J lost 9 bases, and 14 bases lay in between. The CDR3 covers 13 residues. The germline V gene encodes CDR1 SEHNR and CDR2 FQNEAQ (reference sequence). The CDR3 is CASSHVGGIEQFF. Here the CDR3 DNA reads TGTGCCAGCAGCCATGTAGGGGGAATTGAGCAGTTCTTC.

The rearrangement links TRBV9 to TRBJ2-4, with D perhaps given as TRBD1 or TRBD2 (5 bases each). The DNA end favors TRBJ2-5, so the J call may be wrong. Looked up from germline, CDR1 is SGDLS and CDR2 is YYNGEE. This CDR3 is built from 14 residues. The CDR3 loop is CASSPRTWDETQYF. CDR3 nucleotide sequence: TGTGCCAGCAGCCCCCGGACATGGGACGAGACCCAGTACTTC.

This clonotype appeared a single time. The rearrangement joins TRBV4-1 to TRBJ2-1, with 14 bases fitting TRBD2. V was clipped by 1 base and J by 8 bases; unmatched bases: 7. Germline CDR1 and CDR2: MGHRA and YSYEKL. The CDR3 has 17 residues. The CDR3 spells CASSQGGLAGGLDEQFF. CDR3 coding DNA: TGCGCCAGCAGCCAAGGCGGACTAGCGGGGGGCCTGGATGAGCAGTTCTTC.

This clonotype was seen a single time. This rearrangement joins TRBV14 to TRBJ1-1; TRBD1 matches at 7 bases. Trimming at V came to 4 bases and at J to 1 base, leaving 12 bases not matched to a gene. Per the germline V gene, CDR1 is SGHDN and CDR2 is FVKESK. The CDR3 is 17 residues long. CDR3 coding DNA: TGTGCCAGCAGCCTAGCAACTGCAGGGGGTAGGAACACTGAAGCTTTCTTT. This codes for CASSLATAGGRNTEAFF.

V and J are TRBV20-1 and TRBJ2-5; no clear D gene. The V end was cut by 0 bases, the J end by 7 bases, with 9 bases between. CDR3 length: 12 amino acids. Germline loops: CDR1 DFQATT, CDR2 SNEGSKA (reference sequence). The CDR3, as DNA: TGCAGTGCTAGAGATACGGGTTGGACCCAGTACTTC. Amino acid sequence: CSARDTGWTQYF.

The V gene is TRBV5-1, the J gene TRBJ2-3, with D maybe TRBD1 (5 bases). The CDR3 covers 15 residues. Germline CDR1 SGHRS, CDR2 YFSETQ. Trimming took 0 bases from V and 5 from J, leaving 13 bases between them. The CDR3 region has the DNA TGCGCCAGCAGCTTGGTGGCGCCAGGGTTAGATACGCAGTATTTT. Translating it yields CASSLVAPGLDTQYF. The full variable domain, its missing parts supplied by reference TRBV5-1 and TRBJ2-3, is KAGVTQTPRYLIKTRGQQVTLSCSPISGHRSVSWYQQTPGQGLQFLFEYFSETQRNKGNFPGRFSGRQFSNSRSEMNVSTLELGDSALYLCASSLVAPGLDTQYFGPGTRLTVL.

The genes are TRBV7-9 and TRBJ1-2, with D hard to call. Germline CDR1 SEHNR, CDR2 FQNEAQ (reference sequence). With 2 bases removed from V and 4 bases from J, the gap between germline ends came to 14 bases. The CDR3 spans 15 residues. CDR3 coding DNA: TGTGCCAGCAGCTTATCCGGGGTTGGTATCTATGGCTACACCTTC. The encoded protein is CASSLSGVGIYGYTF.

The V call is TRBV20-1, the J call TRBJ2-1, with 8 bases aligning to TRBD1. The germline V gene has CDR1 DFQATT and CDR2 SNEGSKA (reference sequence). The length of the CDR3 is 15 residues. Losses at the gene ends were 6 bases for V and 0 bases for J; bases not matched to a gene: 7. CDR3 DNA sequence: TGCAGTGCAATCCAGGGGGCGAGCTCCTACAATGAGCAGTTCTTC. This sequence encodes CSAIQGASSYNEQFF.

V gene TRBV10-3 combines with J gene TRBJ1-5; no clear D gene. The CDR3 contains 13 residues. Per germline, CDR1 ENHRY and CDR2 SYGVKD. Trimming removed 2 bases at V and 6 bases at J, with 8 bases between. The DNA of the CDR3 is TGTGCCATCAGTGAGGCGAGCGTTCAGCCCCAGCATTTT. Translation: CAISEASVQPQHF.

With regard to this clonotype: One end of the junction varies from germline; a read error may be responsible. The CDR3 region is CASSFRYREQDTKAFF. CDR3 in DNA: TGTGCCAGCAGTTTTCGATACAGGGAGCAGGACACTAAAGCTTTCTTT. The chain carries TRBV6-6 and TRBJ1-1, with D tentatively TRBD1 (6 bases). This CDR3 has 16 residues. In germline, CDR1 is MNHNY, CDR2 SVGAGI (reference sequence).

This rearrangement joins TRBV25-1 to TRBJ2-7; possible D gene TRBD1, 6 bases. This CDR3 contains 14 residues. V lost 4 bases and J 1 base, leaving 11 bases between the germline ends. CDR1 and CDR2 (germline): MGHDK, SYGVNS. In DNA form, the CDR3 reads TGTGCCAGCAGTGTTTCAGGGGTTTCCTACGAGCAGTACTTC. Amino acids: CASSVSGVSYEQYF.

The chain joins TRBV6-2 or TRBV6-3 to TRBJ2-1, with 9 bases fitting TRBD2. The CDR3 extends over 13 amino acids. J was trimmed by 8 bases and V by 4 bases; bases with no gene match: 3. CDR1 and CDR2 (germline): MNHEY, SVGEGT. The CDR3 protein is CASSWLAGYEQFF. CDR3 in DNA: TGTGCCAGCAGTTGGCTAGCGGGATATGAGCAGTTCTTC.

In DNA, the CDR3 is TGCAGTGCTAGAGAGGCTGGCGGGCTTGTCACAGATACGCAGTATTTT. It encodes CSAREAGGLVTDTQYF. The V gene is TRBV20-1, the J gene TRBJ2-3; weak D call: TRBD2 (5 bases). Trimming removed 0 bases from V and 2 bases from J, with 15 bases in between. The V gene's germline CDR1 is DFQATT and CDR2 SNEGSKA (reference sequence). The CDR3 is 16 residues long.

The chain recombines TRBV6-1 with TRBJ2-4; 8 bases agree with TRBD1. Losses at the gene ends were 4 bases for V and 6 bases for J; bases not matched to a gene: 5. Germline V CDR1 and CDR2: MNHNS, SASEGT. This CDR3 contains 14 residues. In DNA, the CDR3 is TGTGCCAGCAGTGCGACAGGGGTGGGAAACATTCAGTACTTC. Translating gives CASSATGVGNIQYF.

The J gene is TRBJ2-1, the V gene TRBV6-2 or TRBV6-3; 14 bases map to TRBD2. Trimming took 5 bases from V and 6 from J; bases not matched to a gene: 12. There are 18 residues in the CDR3. Germline V gene sequence: CDR1 MNHEY, CDR2 SVGEGT. The CDR3 nucleotides are TGTGCCAGCAGTAGGTCCGGGACTAGCGGGAGTAGGACCAATGAGCAGTTCTTC. This encodes CASSRSGTSGSRTNEQFF.

This clonotype has a handful of counts. J is TRBJ2-7 and V is TRBV4-2, with D perhaps TRBD1 (5 bases). TRBJ2-5 matches the DNA end more closely, so the J call is doubtful. The length of the CDR3 is 15 residues. CDR1 is LGHNA and CDR2 is YNFKEQ in the germline V gene. The CDR3: CASSQGGPLFQTQYF. The CDR3 bases are TGTGCCAGCAGCCAAGGGGGCCCGTTGTTCCAGACCCAGTACTTC.

This chain links TRBV4-3 with TRBJ2-4, with D perhaps matching TRBD2 (7 bases). The V end was cut by 0 bases, the J end by 3 bases, with 12 bases between. CDR3 length equals 16 residues. Per germline, CDR1 LGHNA and CDR2 YSLEER. The CDR3 protein is CASSQDRGAFKNIQYF. The CDR3 coding sequence is TGCGCCAGCAGCCAAGACCGGGGGGCGTTCAAAAACATTCAGTACTTC.